The 10 T cell receptor beta chains below come from one sample, sequenced in a study of T cell responses to AZD1222 COVID-19 vaccine. Some clones are missing from TCRdb's copy, which holds only in-frame ones; the method was immunoSEQ multiplex PCR. Of more than 95,000 clones in the sample, 90% to 95% were seen once. The sequenced sample was peripheral blood, obtained on day 0 of AZD1222 vaccination. The source is an adult in good health.

This clone was seen once. This sequence joins TRBV29-1 and TRBJ2-1; D is possibly TRBD2 (6 bases). The CDR3 runs to 15 residues. Germline V gives CDR1 SQVTM, CDR2 ANQGSEA. Trimming left V 5 bases short and J 1 base short, with 15 bases between. CDR3: CSVSMGSGSYNEQFF. The CDR3 DNA is TGCAGCGTTTCGATGGGGAGCGGGTCCTACAATGAGCAGTTCTTC.

This clone has a single count. V usage is TRBV28 and J usage is TRBJ2-5; TRBD1 might be the D (5 bases). CDR1 and CDR2 from the germline V gene are MDHEN and SYDVKM. The CDR3 totals 13 residues. With 11 bases removed from V and 1 base from J, the gap between germline ends came to 14 bases. The CDR3, as DNA: TGTGCCGCTGGGGCAGGGCCCCAAGAGACCCAGTACTTC. It translates to CAAGAGPQETQYF. Full variable domain (rest looked up from reference TRBV28 and TRBJ2-5): DVKVTQSSRYLVKRTGEKVFLECVQDMDHENMFWYRQDPGLGLRLIYFSYDVKMKEKGDIPEGYSVSREKKERFSLILESASTNQTSMYLCAAGAGPQETQYFGPGTRLLVL.

The chain links TRBV15 to TRBJ2-1; D is perhaps TRBD2 (6 bases). The V end was cut by 5 bases, the J end by 6 bases, with 14 bases between. Germline assignment: CDR1 LNHNV and CDR2 YYDKDF (reference sequence). The CDR3 contains 14 residues. The CDR3 loop is CATSPGLRPNEQFF. The DNA for the CDR3 is TGTGCCACCAGCCCGGGACTGCGGCCCAATGAGCAGTTCTTC.

The V call is TRBV12-1, the J call TRBJ2-2; whether TRBD2, the table's D call, matches the DNA was not checked. TRBV12-1 is a pseudogene. The CDR3 is 17 amino acids. DNA for the CDR3: TGTGCCAGCAGCTTTGATGGACTAGCGGTGACTACCGGGGAGCTGTTTTTT. Protein product: CASSFDGLAVTTGELFF.

The gene calls are TRBV9 and TRBJ2-3; 7 bases are shared with TRBD2. Germline CDR1 and CDR2: SGDLS and YYNGEE. The V gene end was trimmed by 4 bases and the J gene end by 1 base; junction bases not matched to a gene: 9. CDR3 length: 16 residues. CDR3 amino acids: CASSPYGGDRTDTQYF. CDR3 coding DNA: TGTGCCAGCAGCCCCTATGGGGGGGACCGCACAGATACGCAGTATTTT.

The gene calls are TRBV5-1 and TRBJ1-1, with D perhaps TRBD1 (6 bases). Between the trimmed V and J ends, which lost 3 bases and 1 base, there was a span of 13 bases. Germline CDR1 reads SGHRS; CDR2 reads YFSETQ. The CDR3 runs to 15 residues. The DNA of the CDR3 is TGCGCCAGCAGCTATCAACAGGGTCCGAACACTGAAGCTTTCTTT. Its protein is CASSYQQGPNTEAFF. The whole variable domain, remainder taken from reference TRBV5-1 and TRBJ1-1, is KAGVTQTPRYLIKTRGQQVTLSCSPISGHRSVSWYQQTPGQGLQFLFEYFSETQRNKGNFPGRFSGRQFSNSRSEMNVSTLELGDSALYLCASSYQQGPNTEAFFGQGTRLTVV.

J is TRBJ1-6 and V is TRBV2; perhaps TRBD1 as D (6 bases). The CDR3 totals 13 residues. V was pared by 7 bases and J by 8 bases, with 12 bases between. Germline CDR1 and CDR2: SNHLY and FYNNEI. This CDR3 is CASIREGDSPLHF. The CDR3 DNA reads TGTGCCAGCATAAGGGAGGGGGATTCACCCCTCCACTTT. The full variable domain, completed using reference TRBV2 and TRBJ1-6, is EPEVTQTPSHQVTQMGQEVILRCVPISNHLYFYWYRQILGQKVEFLVSFYNNEISEKSEIFDDQFSVERPDGSNFTLKIRSTKLEDSAMYFCASIREGDSPLHFGNGTRLTVT.

This chain links TRBV18 with TRBJ1-4; 9 bases are a match to TRBD1. Germline loops: CDR1 KGHSH, CDR2 LQKENI. The CDR3 loop spans 18 amino acids. Trimming cost V 2 bases and J 3 bases; bases outside gene matches: 10. CDR3 region: CASSPVRGQGSANEKLFF. The CDR3, as DNA: TGTGCCAGCTCACCAGTCCGAGGACAGGGGTCTGCTAATGAAAAACTGTTTTTT.

V usage is TRBV2 and J usage is TRBJ2-2; 8 bases align to TRBD1. CDR1 and CDR2 (germline): SNHLY, FYNNEI. V dropped 6 bases and J dropped 7; count of bases not matched to a gene: 4. This CDR3 region has 13 residues. CDR3: CASRDREIGELFF. DNA for the CDR3: TGTGCCAGCAGGGACAGGGAGATCGGGGAGCTGTTTTTT.

The chain has TRBV6-5 and TRBJ2-7; 9 bases are a match to TRBD1. The CDR3 is 13 amino acids. CDR1 MNHEY and CDR2 SVGAGI come from the germline V gene. J lost 7 bases, V lost 6 bases, and 7 bases had no gene match. Here the CDR3 reads CASRGTGSREQYF. The CDR3 bases are TGTGCCAGCAGGGGGACAGGGTCACGTGAGCAGTACTTC.